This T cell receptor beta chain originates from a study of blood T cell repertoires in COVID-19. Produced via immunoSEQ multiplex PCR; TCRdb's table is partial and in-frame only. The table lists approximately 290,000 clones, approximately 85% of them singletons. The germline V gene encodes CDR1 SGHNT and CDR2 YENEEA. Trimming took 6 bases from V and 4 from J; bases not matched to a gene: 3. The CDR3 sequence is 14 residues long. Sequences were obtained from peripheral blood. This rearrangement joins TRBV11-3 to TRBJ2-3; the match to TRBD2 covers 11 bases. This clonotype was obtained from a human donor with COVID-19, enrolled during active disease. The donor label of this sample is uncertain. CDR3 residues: CASSSGRASDTQYF. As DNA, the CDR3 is TGTGCCAGCAGTAGCGGGAGGGCCTCAGATACGCAGTATTTT.